This T cell receptor beta chain was identified during a study of blood T cell repertoires in COVID-19. As for the study in general: The United States, Italy and Spain supplied acute and convalescent COVID-19 samples. The analysed material was cDNA or gDNA that came from T cells, B-cell-depleted T cells, or PBMCs.

The germline gives CDR1 SEHNR, CDR2 FQNEAQ (reference sequence). The length of the CDR3 is 12 residues. Trimming took off 5 bases at V and 7 bases at J, with 12 bases between the two ends. Seattle patients were enrolled during active infection and followed longitudinally. Data came from immunoSEQ multiplex PCR; TCRdb stores just in-frame clones and leaves some out. In the table there are around 460,000 clones, about 87% of which are singletons. This clonotype was sampled from a young man with COVID-19, enrolled during active disease. The V gene is TRBV7-9, the J gene TRBJ2-7; no clear D gene. Specimen: peripheral blood. DNA for the CDR3: TGTGCCAGCAGCCCACTCTCATTGGAGCAGTACTTC. This translates into CASSPLSLEQYF.